This entry lists 5 T cell receptor beta chains sequenced from one sample in a study of blood T cell repertoires in COVID-19. Some clones are missing from TCRdb's copy, which holds only in-frame ones; the method was immunoSEQ multiplex PCR. This table has about 160,000 clones, roughly 86% appearing once. The sequenced sample consisted of peripheral blood. The receptors originated from a woman aged 55-70 years who had recovered from COVID-19.

The chain employs TRBV29-1 and TRBJ2-3; D uncertain. Germline values: CDR1 SQVTM, CDR2 ANQGSEA. CDR3 length: 9 residues. V dropped 6 bases and J dropped 7 bases, with 5 bases sitting between them. The CDR3 reads CSVSNTQYF. CDR3 coding DNA: TGCAGCGTGTCAAATACGCAGTATTTT.

This clone was counted a single time. The J gene is TRBJ1-2, the V gene TRBV10-3; a weak D match, TRBD1 (5 bases). Looked up from germline, CDR1 is ENHRY and CDR2 is SYGVKD. The V end lost 0 bases, the J end lost 8 bases, and 7 bases lay between the germline ends. This CDR3 is built from 12 residues. The CDR3 here is CAISESGEGYTF. DNA for the CDR3: TGTGCCATCAGTGAGTCAGGGGAAGGCTACACCTTC.

The chain joins TRBV29-1 to TRBJ2-2; TRBD2 might be the D (5 bases). Per germline, CDR1 SQVTM and CDR2 ANQGSEA. Trimming shortened V by 7 bases and J by 1 base, and 16 bases separated the two germline ends. CDR3 length: 15 residues. CDR3 DNA: TGCAGCGCCCGCGGGCCAGTTCTGAACACCGGGGAGCTGTTTTTT. Its translation is CSARGPVLNTGELFF.

The chain employs TRBV19 and TRBJ2-2, with 8 bases fitting TRBD1. Germline V gives CDR1 LNHDA, CDR2 SQIVND (reference sequence). The CDR3 totals 15 residues. The V segment lost 6 bases and the J segment 0 bases; nucleotides outside the gene matches: 3. CDR3 coding DNA: TGTGCCAGTAGCTCAGGGGGCACGAACACCGGGGAGCTGTTTTTT. It codes for CASSSGGTNTGELFF.

The chain links TRBV6-5 to TRBJ2-7; 10 nucleotides agree with TRBD1. The V segment lost 4 bases and the J segment 2 bases; nucleotides outside the gene matches: 2. The germline V gene has CDR1 MNHEY and CDR2 SVGAGI. This CDR3 is built from 14 residues. The CDR3 DNA sequence: TGTGCCAGCAGTTGGGACAGGGGAACCTACGAGCAGTACTTC. It yields the protein CASSWDRGTYEQYF.